Presented here are 2 T cell receptor beta chains from one specimen sequenced in a study of OX40 agonist ivuxolimab in advanced cancers. Libraries were prepared by immunoSEQ multiplex PCR; TCRdb keeps only in-frame clonotypes and omits some of them. The sample records around 80,000 clones, around 90% being singletons. The sequences come from CD4+ or CD8+ T cells sorted from blood, collected in a trial of the OX40 agonist ivuxolimab. The receptors come from an adult with an advanced solid tumor such as melanoma, head and neck, liver or kidney cancer.

The V and J genes are TRBV28 and TRBJ2-6; the D is unclear. The CDR3 has 15 amino acids. V gave up 7 bases and J gave up 0 bases, with 10 bases separating them. Germline CDR1 is MDHEN and CDR2 is SYDVKM. Here the CDR3 reads CASTKYPSGANVLTF. CDR3 nucleotide sequence: TGTGCCAGCACTAAGTATCCCTCTGGGGCCAACGTCCTGACTTTC.

This chain joins TRBV12-1 and TRBJ1-2; TRBD1, as called in the table, went unchecked against the DNA. TRBV12-1 is marked as a pseudogene. This CDR3 has 16 residues. The CDR3 spells CASSWGLDRGRGGYTF. The CDR3 DNA is TGTGCCAGCAGCTGGGGACTCGACAGGGGACGAGGAGGCTACACCTTC.